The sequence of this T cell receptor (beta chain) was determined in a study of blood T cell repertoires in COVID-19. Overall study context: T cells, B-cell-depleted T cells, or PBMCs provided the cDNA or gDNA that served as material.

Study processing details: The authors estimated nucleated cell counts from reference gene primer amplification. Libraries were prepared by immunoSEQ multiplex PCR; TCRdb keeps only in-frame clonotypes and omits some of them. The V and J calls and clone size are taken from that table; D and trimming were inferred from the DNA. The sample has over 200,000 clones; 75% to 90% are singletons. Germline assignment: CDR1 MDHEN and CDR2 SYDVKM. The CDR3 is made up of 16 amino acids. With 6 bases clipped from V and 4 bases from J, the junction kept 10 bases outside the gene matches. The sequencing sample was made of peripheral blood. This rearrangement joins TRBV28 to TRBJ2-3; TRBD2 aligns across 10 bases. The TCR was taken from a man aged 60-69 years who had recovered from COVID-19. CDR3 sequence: CASRALGAGGADTQYF. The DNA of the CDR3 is TGTGCCAGCAGAGCACTTGGAGCGGGGGGGGCAGATACGCAGTATTTT.